This T cell receptor beta chain was identified during a study of shared clonotypes between healthy human individuals. About the study: For every donor, three CD4 naive, three CD4 memory, two CD8 naive and one CD8 memory plates were used. Whole-study results and caveats: The study found about 5% of naive CD4 clonotypes shared across a few donors.

Concerning this clone: Its target is unknown.

Method: immunoSEQ multiplex PCR; TCRdb's copy keeps in-frame clones and lacks some. This table has about 2 million clones, 85% to 95% appearing once. Positive CCR7 selection of CD45RO-negative cells yielded the naive CD8 cells, and terminally differentiated effector memory CD45RA+ cells were excluded. The study enrolled healthy HIV-negative adults without recent acute infections or vaccinations as donors. Only Caucasian adults living in Nashville, Tennessee made up the donor group. Material for sequencing was naive CD8+ T cells sorted from blood. The TCR was taken from a man between 18 and 35 years old in good health.

DNA of the CDR3: TGCGCCAGCAGTGAGGTTGTGAACGGGGAGCTGTTTTTT. This encodes CASSEVVNGELFF. The chain combines TRBV10-1 with TRBJ2-2; no definite D call. The V gene lost 2 bases and the J gene lost 7 bases, with 8 bases spanning the gap. Germline V gene lookup returns CDR1 WNHNN and CDR2 SYGVQD (reference sequence). CDR3 length equals 13 residues.